This T cell receptor (beta chain) appears in the sequencing data of a study of cytotoxic CD8 clonotypes in ibrutinib-treated CLL. The wider study: The patients, roughly twelve relapsed/refractory and approximately 14 treatment-naive, included about 18 who were IGHV unmutated. Broader study findings: Ibrutinib response saw clonality rise, and progression saw it return toward baseline.

Assay used: immunoSEQ multiplex PCR; TCRdb lists only in-frame clones, some missing. In the table there are about 330,000 clones, roughly 70% of which are singletons. J lost 15 bases, V lost 1 base, and 2 bases had no gene match. Germline loops: CDR1 DFQATT, CDR2 SNEGSKA (reference sequence). The CDR3 has 11 amino acids. This clone was found a few times. Its antigen is not known. The sequencing used PBMCs, collected after 36 months of ibrutinib treatment. This chain connects TRBV20-1 to TRBJ2-1, with TRBD1 matching over 11 bases. This clonotype was sampled from a human donor with chronic lymphocytic leukemia. The CDR3 nucleotides are TGCAGTGCTAGAGGCGGGACAGGGGGGTTCTTC. Translated: CSARGGTGGFF.